This entry is about one T cell receptor (beta chain). Looked up from germline, CDR1 is SGHDN and CDR2 is FVKESK. Trimming shortened V by 6 bases and J by 3 bases, and 11 bases separated the two germline ends. This CDR3 is built from 13 residues. The protocol was immunoSEQ multiplex PCR, while the TCRdb copy is restricted to in-frame clones and leaves out a portion. The table includes tens of thousands of clones, about 78% detected once. The data originate from a study of blood T cell repertoires in COVID-19. The sample taken for sequencing was peripheral blood. The sequence was obtained from a man aged 65-85 years with active or convalescent COVID-19. The chain uses TRBV14 and TRBJ2-5; the D gene is possibly TRBD1 (6 bases). Written as DNA, the CDR3 is TGTGCCAGCAGTCGGCAGGGGAAAGAGACCCAGTACTTC. It yields the protein CASSRQGKETQYF. The variable domain in full, with the rest retrieved from reference TRBV14 and TRBJ2-5, is EAGVTQFPSHSVIEKGQTVTLRCDPISGHDNLYWYRRVMGKEIKFLLHFVKESKQDESGMPNNRFLAERTGGTYSTLKVQPAELEDSGVYFCASSRQGKETQYFGPGTRLLVL.